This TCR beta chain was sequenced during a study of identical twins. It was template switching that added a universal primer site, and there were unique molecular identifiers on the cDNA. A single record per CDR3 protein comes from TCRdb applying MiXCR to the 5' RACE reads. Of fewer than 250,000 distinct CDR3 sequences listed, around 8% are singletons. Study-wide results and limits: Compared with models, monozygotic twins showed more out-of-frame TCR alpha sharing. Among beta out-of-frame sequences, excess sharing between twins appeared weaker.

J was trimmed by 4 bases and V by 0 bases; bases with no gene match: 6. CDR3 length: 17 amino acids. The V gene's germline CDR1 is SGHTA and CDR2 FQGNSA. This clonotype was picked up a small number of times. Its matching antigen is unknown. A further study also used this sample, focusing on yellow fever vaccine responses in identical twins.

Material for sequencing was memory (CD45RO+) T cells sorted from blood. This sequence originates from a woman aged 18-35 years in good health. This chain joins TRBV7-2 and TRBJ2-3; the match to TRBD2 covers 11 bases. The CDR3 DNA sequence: TGTGCCAGCAGCTTAGCCCCTATAGCGGGGGGGCCAGATACGCAGTATTTT. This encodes CASSLAPIAGGPDTQYF.